Listed here are 17 T cell receptor beta chains from one sample, sequenced in a study of T cell changes during pregnancy in multiple sclerosis. The protocol was immunoSEQ multiplex PCR, while the TCRdb copy is restricted to in-frame clones and leaves out a portion. This sample has some 59,000 clones, with approximately 91% found just once. The sequenced sample was peripheral blood, obtained in the second trimester of pregnancy. The receptors were gathered from a female donor with multiple sclerosis, enrolled in a pregnancy study.

V gene TRBV19 combines with J gene TRBJ1-1, with 10 bases that match TRBD1. The germline CDR1 and CDR2 sequences are LNHDA and SQIVND (reference sequence). CDR3 length: 15 residues. The V segment lost 4 bases and the J segment 6 bases; nucleotides outside the gene matches: 8. CDR3: CASSRQGALGSEAFF. In DNA, the CDR3 is TGTGCCAGTAGTAGACAGGGGGCGCTGGGCTCTGAAGCTTTCTTT.

This chain links TRBV7-3 with TRBJ2-1; 9 bases map to TRBD2. The CDR3 has 14 residues. Germline values: CDR1 SGHTA, CDR2 FQGTGA. Trimming removed 1 base from V and 9 bases from J; junction bases left unmatched: 4. CDR3 bases: TGTGCCAGCAGCTTAAAGGGCGGGGGGGCTGAGCAGTTCTTC. It encodes CASSLKGGGAEQFF.

The J gene is TRBJ1-1, the V gene TRBV5-1; 7 nucleotides align to TRBD1. The CDR3 contains 16 residues. Losses at the gene ends were 4 bases for V and 0 bases for J; bases not matched to a gene: 9. Germline CDR1 SGHRS, CDR2 YFSETQ. The DNA for the CDR3 is TGCGCCAGCAGCCCACAGGGGTGGAGGATGAACACTGAAGCTTTCTTT. Protein sequence: CASSPQGWRMNTEAFF.

CDR3 loop: CASSEEGGWPYNEQFF. CDR3 bases: TGTGCCAGCAGTGAGGAGGGAGGGTGGCCCTACAATGAGCAGTTCTTC. This chain links TRBV2 with TRBJ2-1; 7 nucleotides align to TRBD2. The CDR3 covers 16 residues. In germline, CDR1 is SNHLY, CDR2 FYNNEI. Losses at the gene ends were 3 bases for V and 2 bases for J; bases not matched to a gene: 7.

The chain combines TRBV4-3 with TRBJ2-5, with 8 bases matching TRBD2. With 3 bases clipped from V and 0 bases from J, the junction kept 3 bases outside the gene matches. CDR1 and CDR2 (germline): LGHNA, YSLEER. The CDR3 is made up of 15 amino acids. The CDR3 sequence: CASSQLRGDQETQYF. The CDR3 nucleotides are TGCGCCAGCAGCCAGCTGCGGGGGGACCAAGAGACCCAGTACTTC.

This clone was counted between two and nine times. J is TRBJ1-2 and V is TRBV20-1; D remains ambiguous. Germline V gene lookup returns CDR1 DFQATT and CDR2 SNEGSKA (reference sequence). The CDR3 is made up of 11 amino acids. With 4 bases removed from V and 3 bases from J, the gap between germline ends came to 6 bases. CDR3 coding DNA: TGCAGTGCTAAGCAGGACTATGGCTACACCTTC. The encoded protein is CSAKQDYGYTF.

CDR3 in amino acids: CASSPGQGATNEKLFF. Here the CDR3 DNA reads TGCGCCAGCAGTCCGGGACAGGGTGCAACTAATGAAAAACTGTTTTTT. The chain joins TRBV5-1 to TRBJ1-4, with 9 bases identical to TRBD1. Losses at the gene ends were 5 bases for V and 0 bases for J; bases not matched to a gene: 5. Germline V CDR1 and CDR2: SGHRS, YFSETQ. The CDR3 is 16 residues long.

V is TRBV27 and J is TRBJ2-7; 10 bases match TRBD1. CDR1 MNHEY and CDR2 SMNVEV come from the germline V gene (reference sequence). With 2 bases clipped from V and 6 bases from J, the junction kept 10 bases outside the gene matches. CDR3 length: 16 residues. This CDR3 reads CASSLSPGTGVSEQYF. The CDR3 DNA reads TGTGCCAGCAGTTTAAGCCCTGGGACAGGGGTGAGCGAGCAGTACTTC.

The rearrangement links TRBV12-1 to TRBJ1-2. TRBV12-1 is termed a pseudogene. CDR3 size: 16 residues. The CDR3 bases are TGTGCCAGCAGCTTTCCTCGGGCACCGGGAGGGGATGGCTACACCTTC. Encoded protein: CASSFPRAPGGDGYTF.

The count of this clone is one. The rearrangement uses TRBV28 and TRBJ2-2; 7 nucleotides agree with TRBD1. V lost 6 bases, J lost 4 bases, and 8 bases stayed unmatched. The CDR3 consists of 15 residues. The germline V gene encodes CDR1 MDHEN and CDR2 SYDVKM. The CDR3 is CASSLNRGGTGELFF. The CDR3 nucleotides read TGTGCCAGCAGCTTGAACAGGGGCGGCACCGGGGAGCTGTTTTTT.

The genes are TRBV11-2 and TRBJ2-3; 10 positions agree with TRBD2. CDR3 size: 17 residues. From germline, CDR1 is SGHAT and CDR2 FQNNGV. With 4 bases clipped from V and 5 bases from J, the junction kept 12 bases outside the gene matches. The CDR3 spells CASSSASGGVVRDTQYF. CDR3 DNA: TGTGCCAGCAGCTCGGCGAGCGGGGGGGTAGTAAGAGATACGCAGTATTTT.

J is TRBJ2-1 and V is TRBV5-1; 7 bases fit TRBD2. V lost 4 bases, J lost 5 bases, and 12 bases stayed unmatched. The germline V gene encodes CDR1 SGHRS and CDR2 YFSETQ. This CDR3 region has 16 residues. The CDR3 nucleotides are TGCGCCAGCAGCGTTAGGTTGGCGGGGAGGGACAATGAGCAGTTCTTC. Protein: CASSVRLAGRDNEQFF.

The V call is TRBV7-9, the J call TRBJ1-3; D possibly corresponds to TRBD1 (5 bases). In germline, CDR1 is SEHNR, CDR2 FQNEAQ (reference sequence). Trimming left V 1 base short and J 1 base short, with 8 bases between. This CDR3 contains 15 residues. The CDR3 coding sequence is TGTGCCAGCAGCTTAGTAGGGGCTTCTGGAAACACCATATATTTT. It codes for CASSLVGASGNTIYF.

This clone was detected only once. The CDR3 DNA follows: TGTGCCAGCAGCCTATTCGGACAGGTCGTCAACTATGGCTACACCTTC. Residues: CASSLFGQVVNYGYTF. The chain carries TRBV7-9 and TRBJ1-2; the match to TRBD1 covers 7 bases. The CDR3 sequence is 16 residues long. The V segment lost 5 bases and the J segment 2 bases; nucleotides outside the gene matches: 11. Germline V gene lookup returns CDR1 SEHNR and CDR2 FQNEAQ (reference sequence).

V gene TRBV9 combines with J gene TRBJ1-2; TRBD1 is a possible D gene (6 bases). Germline CDR1 and CDR2: SGDLS and YYNGEE. The CDR3 is 14 residues long. The ends were cut back, 4 bases at V and 4 bases at J, with 14 bases in the middle. CDR3 protein: CASSPEDSPYGYTF. CDR3 nucleotides: TGTGCCAGCAGCCCCGAGGACAGCCCCTATGGCTACACCTTC.

The V gene is TRBV9, the J gene TRBJ1-1; D gene uncertain. With 0 bases removed from V and 5 bases from J, the gap between germline ends came to 8 bases. The CDR3 has 13 residues. Germline V gives CDR1 SGDLS, CDR2 YYNGEE. The CDR3, as DNA: TGTGCCAGCAGCGTAGCCCAGACTACTGAAGCTTTCTTT. Translated, it gives CASSVAQTTEAFF. Together with reference TRBV9 and TRBJ1-1, the CDR3 gives the full variable domain: DSGVTQTPKHLITATGQRVTLRCSPRSGDLSVYWYQQSLDQGLQFLIQYYNGEERAKGNILERFSAQQFPDLHSELNLSSLELGDSALYFCASSVAQTTEAFFGQGTRLTVV.

This clone has a handful of counts. The chain couples TRBV6-6 to TRBJ1-6, with TRBD1 matching over 7 bases. The V segment lost 6 bases and the J segment 12 bases; nucleotides outside the gene matches: 14. CDR1 MNHNY and CDR2 SVGAGI come from the germline V gene (reference sequence). This CDR3 spans 15 amino acids. The CDR3 coding sequence is TGTGCCAGCAGCCGACAGGGTTTCGTTGATTTACCCCTCCACTTT. It specifies CASSRQGFVDLPLHF.